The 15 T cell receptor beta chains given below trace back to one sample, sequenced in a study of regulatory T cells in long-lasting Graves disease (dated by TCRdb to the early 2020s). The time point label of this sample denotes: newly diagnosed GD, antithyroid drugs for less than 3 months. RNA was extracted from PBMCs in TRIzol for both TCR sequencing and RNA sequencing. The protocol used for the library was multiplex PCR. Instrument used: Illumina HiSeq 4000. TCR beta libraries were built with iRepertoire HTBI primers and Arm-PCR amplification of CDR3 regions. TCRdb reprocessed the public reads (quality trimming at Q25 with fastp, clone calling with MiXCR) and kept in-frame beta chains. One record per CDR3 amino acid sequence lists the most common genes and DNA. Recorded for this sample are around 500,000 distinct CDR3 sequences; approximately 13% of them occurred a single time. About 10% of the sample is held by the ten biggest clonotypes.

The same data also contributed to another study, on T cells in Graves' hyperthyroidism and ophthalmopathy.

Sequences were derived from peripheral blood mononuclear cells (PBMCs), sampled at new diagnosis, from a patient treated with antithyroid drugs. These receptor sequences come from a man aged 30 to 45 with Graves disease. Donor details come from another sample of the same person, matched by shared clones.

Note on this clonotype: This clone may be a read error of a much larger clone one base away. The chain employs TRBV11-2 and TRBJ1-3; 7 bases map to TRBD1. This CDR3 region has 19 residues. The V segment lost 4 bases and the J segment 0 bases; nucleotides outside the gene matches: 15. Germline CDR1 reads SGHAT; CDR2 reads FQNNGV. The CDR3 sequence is CASSSGTLRQGPSGNTIYF. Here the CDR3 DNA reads TGTGCCAGCAGCTCCGGAACCCTCAGACAGGGACCCTCTGGAAACACCATATATTTT.

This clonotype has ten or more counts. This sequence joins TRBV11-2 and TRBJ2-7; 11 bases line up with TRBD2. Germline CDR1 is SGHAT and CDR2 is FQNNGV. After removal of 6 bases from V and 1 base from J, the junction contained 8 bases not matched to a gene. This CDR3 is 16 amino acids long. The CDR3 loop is CASSSLIAGGSYEQYF. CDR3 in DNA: TGTGCCAGCAGTTCTCTAATAGCGGGAGGGTCCTACGAGCAGTACTTC.

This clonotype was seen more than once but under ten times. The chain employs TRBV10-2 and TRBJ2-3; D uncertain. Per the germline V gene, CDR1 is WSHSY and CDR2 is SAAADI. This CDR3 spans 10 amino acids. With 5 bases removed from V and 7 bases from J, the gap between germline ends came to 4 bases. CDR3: CASSTYTQYF. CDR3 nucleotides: TGCGCCAGCAGTACCTATACGCAGTATTTT.

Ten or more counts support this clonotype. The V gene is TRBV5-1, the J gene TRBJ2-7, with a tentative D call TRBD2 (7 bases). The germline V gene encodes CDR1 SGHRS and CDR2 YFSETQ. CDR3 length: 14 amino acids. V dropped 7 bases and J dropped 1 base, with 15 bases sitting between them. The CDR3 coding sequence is TGCGCCAGCGGTTGGGGGGGCCTGTCCTACGAGCAGTACTTC. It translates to CASGWGGLSYEQYF.

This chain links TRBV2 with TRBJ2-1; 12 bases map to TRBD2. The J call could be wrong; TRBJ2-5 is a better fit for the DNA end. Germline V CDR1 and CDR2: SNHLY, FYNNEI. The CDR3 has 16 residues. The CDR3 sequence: CASSEDLTSGSKTQYF. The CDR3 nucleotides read TGTGCCAGCAGTGAAGATCTGACTAGCGGGAGCAAGACCCAGTACTTC.

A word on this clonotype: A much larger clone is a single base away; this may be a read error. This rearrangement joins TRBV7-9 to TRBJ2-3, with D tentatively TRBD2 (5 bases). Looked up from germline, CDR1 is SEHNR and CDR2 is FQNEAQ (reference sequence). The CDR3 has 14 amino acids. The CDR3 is CASSPWGATDTLYF. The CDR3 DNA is TGTGCCAGCAGTCCCTGGGGAGCCACAGATACGCTGTATTTT.

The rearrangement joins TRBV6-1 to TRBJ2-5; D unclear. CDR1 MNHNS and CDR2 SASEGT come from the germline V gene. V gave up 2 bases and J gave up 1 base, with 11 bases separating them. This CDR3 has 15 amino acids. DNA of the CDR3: TGTGCCAGCAGTGAAAATCGAGGCTTCCAAGAGACCCAGTACTTC. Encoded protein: CASSENRGFQETQYF.

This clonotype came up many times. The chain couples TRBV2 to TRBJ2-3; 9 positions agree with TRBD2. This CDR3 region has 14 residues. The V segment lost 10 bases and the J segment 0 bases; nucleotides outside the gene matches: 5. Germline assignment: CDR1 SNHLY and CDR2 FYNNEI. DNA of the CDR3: TGTGCCAACCGACTAGCGGATAGCACAGATACGCAGTATTTT. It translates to CANRLADSTDTQYF. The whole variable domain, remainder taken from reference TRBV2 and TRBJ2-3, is EPEVTQTPSHQVTQMGQEVILRCVPISNHLYFYWYRQILGQKVEFLVSFYNNEISEKSEIFDDQFSVERPDGSNFTLKIRSTKLEDSAMYFCANRLADSTDTQYFGPGTRLTVL.

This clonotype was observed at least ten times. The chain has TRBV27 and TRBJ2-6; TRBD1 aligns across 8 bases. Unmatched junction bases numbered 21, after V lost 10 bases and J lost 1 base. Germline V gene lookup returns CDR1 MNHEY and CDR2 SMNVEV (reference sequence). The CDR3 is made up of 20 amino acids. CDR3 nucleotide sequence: TGTGCCATTAGAGGGTCTCGGACAGGGCTCTTCTTGTCTGGGGCCAACGTCCTGACTTTC. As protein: CAIRGSRTGLFLSGANVLTF.

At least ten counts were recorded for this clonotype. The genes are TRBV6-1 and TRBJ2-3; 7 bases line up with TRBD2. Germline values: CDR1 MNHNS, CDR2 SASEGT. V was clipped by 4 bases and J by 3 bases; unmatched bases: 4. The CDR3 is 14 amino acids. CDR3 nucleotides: TGTGCCAGCAGTGGCGGGAGTGAGACAGATACGCAGTATTTT. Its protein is CASSGGSETDTQYF.

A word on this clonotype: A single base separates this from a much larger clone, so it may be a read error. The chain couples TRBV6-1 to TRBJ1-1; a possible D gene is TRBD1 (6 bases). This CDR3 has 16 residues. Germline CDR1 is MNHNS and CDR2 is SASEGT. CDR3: CASGEDRQVKTTEAFF. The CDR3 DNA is TGTGCCAGCGGTGAAGACCGACAGGTCAAGACCACTGAAGCTTTCTTT.

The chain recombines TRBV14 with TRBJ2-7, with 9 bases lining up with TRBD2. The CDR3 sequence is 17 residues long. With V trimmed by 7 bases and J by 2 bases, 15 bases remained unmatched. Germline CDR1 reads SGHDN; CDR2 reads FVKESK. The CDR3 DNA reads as TGTGCCAGCATTAAGAGGCGGGAGGGCCTGGTACCCTACGAGCAGTACTTC. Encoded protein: CASIKRREGLVPYEQYF.

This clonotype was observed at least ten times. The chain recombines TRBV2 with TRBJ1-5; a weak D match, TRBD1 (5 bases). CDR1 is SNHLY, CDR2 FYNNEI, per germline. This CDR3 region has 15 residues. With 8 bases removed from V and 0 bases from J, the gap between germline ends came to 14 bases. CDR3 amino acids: CASRGVRASNQPQHF. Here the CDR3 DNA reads TGTGCCAGCCGGGGTGTCAGGGCTAGCAATCAGCCCCAGCATTTT.

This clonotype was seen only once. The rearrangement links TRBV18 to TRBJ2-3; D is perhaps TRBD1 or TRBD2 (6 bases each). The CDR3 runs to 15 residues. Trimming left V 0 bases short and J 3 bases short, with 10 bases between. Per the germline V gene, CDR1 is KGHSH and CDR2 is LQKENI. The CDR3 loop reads CASSPPRGGTDTQYF. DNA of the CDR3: TGTGCCAGCTCACCACCCCGAGGGGGGACAGATACGCAGTATTTT.

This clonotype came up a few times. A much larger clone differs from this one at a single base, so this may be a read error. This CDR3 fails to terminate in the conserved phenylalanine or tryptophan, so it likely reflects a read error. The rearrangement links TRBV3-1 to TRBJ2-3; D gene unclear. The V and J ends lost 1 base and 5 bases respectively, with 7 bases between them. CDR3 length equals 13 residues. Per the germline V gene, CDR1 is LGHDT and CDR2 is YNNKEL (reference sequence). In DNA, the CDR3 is TGTGCCAGCAGCCAAGTAGAAGAAGATACGCAGTATCTT. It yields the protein CASSQVEEDTQYL.